Here is one T cell receptor (beta chain) with its context. The sample originates from a study of cytomegalovirus exposure and HLA in healthy donors. The CDR3 has 10 residues. Germline values: CDR1 MDHEN, CDR2 SYDVKM. The PCR contained 60 Vbeta and 13 Jbeta primers. The method was immunoSEQ multiplex PCR; TCRdb's version includes in-frame clones alone and lacks a portion of them. The sample records over 150,000 clones, roughly 80% being singletons. The chain combines TRBV28 with TRBJ2-2, with TRBD1 as a possible D gene (5 bases). This TCR was recovered from a male donor in good health and CMV-seronegative. Sequenced: PBMCs. CDR3 bases: TGTGCTGACAGCACCGGGGAGCTGTTTTTT. Translated: CADSTGELFF.